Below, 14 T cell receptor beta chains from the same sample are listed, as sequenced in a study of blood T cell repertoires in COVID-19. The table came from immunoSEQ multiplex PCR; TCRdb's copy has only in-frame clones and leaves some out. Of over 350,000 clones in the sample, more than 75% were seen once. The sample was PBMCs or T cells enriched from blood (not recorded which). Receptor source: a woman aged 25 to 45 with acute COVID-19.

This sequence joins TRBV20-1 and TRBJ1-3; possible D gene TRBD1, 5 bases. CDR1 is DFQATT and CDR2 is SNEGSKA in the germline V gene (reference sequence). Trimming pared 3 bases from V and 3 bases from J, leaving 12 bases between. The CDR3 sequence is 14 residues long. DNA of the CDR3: TGCAGTGCTAGTATTGGGGCAGATGGAAACACCATATATTTT. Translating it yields CSASIGADGNTIYF.

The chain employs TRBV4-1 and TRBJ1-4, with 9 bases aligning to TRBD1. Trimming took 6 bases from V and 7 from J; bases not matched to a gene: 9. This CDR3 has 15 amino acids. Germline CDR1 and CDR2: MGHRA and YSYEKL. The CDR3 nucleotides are TGCGCCAGCAGAGCTTTGACAGGGGGGGCTGAAAAACTGTTTTTT. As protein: CASRALTGGAEKLFF.

CDR3 sequence: CAWSAEGLGQETQYF. In DNA, the CDR3 is TGTGCCTGGAGTGCGGAGGGGCTTGGGCAAGAGACCCAGTACTTC. V is TRBV30 and J is TRBJ2-5; D perhaps matches TRBD2 (6 bases). With 1 base removed from V and 2 bases from J, the gap between germline ends came to 14 bases. The CDR3 runs 15 residues. Germline values: CDR1 GTSNPN, CDR2 SVGIG (reference sequence).

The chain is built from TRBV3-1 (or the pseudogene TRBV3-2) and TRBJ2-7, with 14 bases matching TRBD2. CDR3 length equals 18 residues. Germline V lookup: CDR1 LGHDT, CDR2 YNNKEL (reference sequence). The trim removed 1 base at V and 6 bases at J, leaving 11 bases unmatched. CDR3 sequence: CASSQVPRLAGGPPEQYF. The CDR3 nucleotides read TGTGCCAGCAGCCAAGTGCCGAGACTAGCGGGGGGGCCTCCCGAGCAGTACTTC.

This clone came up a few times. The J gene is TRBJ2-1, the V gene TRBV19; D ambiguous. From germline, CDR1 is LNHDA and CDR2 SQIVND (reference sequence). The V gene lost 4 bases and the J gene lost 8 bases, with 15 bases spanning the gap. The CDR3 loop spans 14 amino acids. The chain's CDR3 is CASSTYLAVDEQFF. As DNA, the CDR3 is TGTGCCAGTAGTACCTACCTTGCTGTGGATGAGCAGTTCTTC.

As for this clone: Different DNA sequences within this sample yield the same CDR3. The CDR3 is CASSPQGEKLFF. CDR3 nucleotide sequence: TGTGCCAGCAGCCCCCAGGGTGAAAAACTGTTTTTT. The rearrangement uses TRBV7-9 and TRBJ1-4; D possibly corresponds to TRBD1 (5 bases). This CDR3 is 12 amino acids long. Between the trimmed V and J ends, which lost 5 bases and 7 bases, there was a span of 8 bases. Germline V gene data show CDR1 as SEHNR and CDR2 as FQNEAQ (reference sequence).

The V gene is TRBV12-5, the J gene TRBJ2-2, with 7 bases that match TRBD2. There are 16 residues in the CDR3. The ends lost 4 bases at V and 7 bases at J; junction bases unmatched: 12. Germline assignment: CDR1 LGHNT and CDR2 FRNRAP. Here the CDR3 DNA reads TGTGCTAGTGGTTCCGGGACTACTTCGCGGGGCGGGGAGCTGTTTTTT. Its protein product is CASGSGTTSRGGELFF.

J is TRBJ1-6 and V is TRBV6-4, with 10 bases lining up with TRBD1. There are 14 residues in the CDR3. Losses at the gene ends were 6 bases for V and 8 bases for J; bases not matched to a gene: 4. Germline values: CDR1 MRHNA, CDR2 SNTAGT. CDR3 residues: CASRPGTGDSPLHF. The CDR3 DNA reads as TGTGCCAGCAGACCCGGGACAGGGGATTCACCCCTCCACTTT.

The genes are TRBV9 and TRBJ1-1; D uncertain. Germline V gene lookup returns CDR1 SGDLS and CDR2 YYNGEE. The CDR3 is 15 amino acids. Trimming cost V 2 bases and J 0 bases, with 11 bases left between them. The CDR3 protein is CASSVRDEMNTEAFF. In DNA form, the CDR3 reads TGTGCCAGCAGCGTGAGGGATGAGATGAACACTGAAGCTTTCTTT. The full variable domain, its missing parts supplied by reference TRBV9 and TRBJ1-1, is DSGVTQTPKHLITATGQRVTLRCSPRSGDLSVYWYQQSLDQGLQFLIQYYNGEERAKGNILERFSAQQFPDLHSELNLSSLELGDSALYFCASSVRDEMNTEAFFGQGTRLTVV.

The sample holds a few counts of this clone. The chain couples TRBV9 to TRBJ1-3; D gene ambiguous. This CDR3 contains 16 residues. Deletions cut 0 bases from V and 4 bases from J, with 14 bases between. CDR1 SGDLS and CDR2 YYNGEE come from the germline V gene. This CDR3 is CASSVGLLLGGNTIYF. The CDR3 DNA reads TGTGCCAGCAGCGTAGGACTGCTGCTCGGGGGAAACACCATATATTTT.

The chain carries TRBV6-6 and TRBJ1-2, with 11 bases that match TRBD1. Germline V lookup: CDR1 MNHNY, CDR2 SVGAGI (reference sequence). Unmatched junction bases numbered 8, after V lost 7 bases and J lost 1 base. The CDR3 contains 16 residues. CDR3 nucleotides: TGTGCCAGCACCGGGACAGGGGGTCCCATTAACTATGGCTACACCTTC. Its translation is CASTGTGGPINYGYTF.

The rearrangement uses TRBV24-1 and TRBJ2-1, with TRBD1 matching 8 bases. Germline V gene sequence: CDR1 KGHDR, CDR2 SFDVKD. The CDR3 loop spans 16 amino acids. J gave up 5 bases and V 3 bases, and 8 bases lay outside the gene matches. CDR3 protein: CATSDARGLGHNEQFF. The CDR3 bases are TGTGCCACCAGTGATGCCAGGGGGCTTGGCCACAATGAGCAGTTCTTC.

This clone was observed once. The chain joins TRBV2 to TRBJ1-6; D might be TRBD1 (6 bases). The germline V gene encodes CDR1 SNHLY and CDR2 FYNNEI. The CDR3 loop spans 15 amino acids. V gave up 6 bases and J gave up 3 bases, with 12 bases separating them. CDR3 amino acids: CASRPQGNYNSPLHF. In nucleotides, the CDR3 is TGTGCCAGCAGGCCACAGGGAAACTATAATTCACCCCTCCACTTT. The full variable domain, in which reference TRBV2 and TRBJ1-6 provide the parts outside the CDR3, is EPEVTQTPSHQVTQMGQEVILRCVPISNHLYFYWYRQILGQKVEFLVSFYNNEISEKSEIFDDQFSVERPDGSNFTLKIRSTKLEDSAMYFCASRPQGNYNSPLHFGNGTRLTVT.

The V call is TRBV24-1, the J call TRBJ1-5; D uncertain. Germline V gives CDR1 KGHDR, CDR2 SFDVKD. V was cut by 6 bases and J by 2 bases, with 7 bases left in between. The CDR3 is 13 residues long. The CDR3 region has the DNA TGTGCCACCAGTCATCTAGGCAATCAGCCCCAGCATTTT. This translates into CATSHLGNQPQHF.